The sample holds a few counts of the clone carrying this TCR beta chain. No antigen is known for it. The data originate from a study of early T cells in non-severe SARS-CoV-2 infection. Broader study findings: Lookups in VDJdb leaned toward anti-spike CD8 responses and missed private and CD4 specificities.

There are 13 residues in the CDR3. The germline V gene encodes CDR1 WNHNN and CDR2 SYGVQD (reference sequence). The V gene end was trimmed by 3 bases and the J gene end by 7 bases; junction bases not matched to a gene: 2. Molecules of cDNA were individually given unique molecular identifiers that were attached to them. TCRdb reprocessed the 5' RACE reads via MiXCR and lists one record per CDR3 protein. The sample comprises tens of thousands of distinct CDR3 sequences, around 16% of which are singletons, and 4.1% rests with the top ten. The rearrangement joins TRBV10-1 to TRBJ2-1, with TRBD2 matching over 8 bases. This TCR came from an adult who was a healthcare worker with PCR-confirmed SARS-CoV-2 infection or an uninfected control (not recorded which). Sequenced here: whole blood, sampled at baseline. CDR3 residues: CASSDQRGNEQFF. CDR3 coding DNA: TGCGCCAGCAGTGACCAGCGGGGGAATGAGCAGTTCTTC.